Shown below are 6 T cell receptor beta chains from a single sample sequenced in a study of regulatory T cells in long-lasting Graves disease. Time point in this sample: persistent/refractory GD, antithyroid drugs over 5 years with positive TRAb. Extracted RNA from PBMCs served as the source of the TCR library. Arm-PCR with iRepertoire HTBI primers amplified the CDR3 regions for these TCR beta libraries. TCRdb reprocessed the multiplex PCR reads via MiXCR and lists one record per CDR3 protein. Altogether over 450,000 distinct CDR3 sequences are present, 20% to 25% being singletons, with the ten largest covering about 7%. The starting material was peripheral blood mononuclear cells (PBMCs), obtained when the disease was refractory, from a patient treated with antithyroid drugs. The receptors shown here come from a female donor with Graves disease.

There are many counts of this clonotype. The chain uses TRBV6-1 and TRBJ1-1; a weak D match, TRBD1 (6 bases). Per germline, CDR1 MNHNS and CDR2 SASEGT. Trimming took off 9 bases at V and 5 bases at J, with 13 bases between the two ends. The CDR3 spans 12 residues. The CDR3 region has the DNA TGTGCCAGTCGGACAGCGGGGACTGAAGCTTTCTTT. It encodes CASRTAGTEAFF.

The CDR3 protein is CASSLPALSVHTAGRVNTEAFF. CDR3 in DNA: TGTGCCAGCAGCTTACCAGCACTCAGTGTTCACACCGCGGGGCGTGTGAACACTGAAGCTTTCTTT. The chain has TRBV7-9 and TRBJ1-1, with D maybe TRBD1 (5 bases). CDR1 is SEHNR and CDR2 is FQNEAQ in the germline V gene (reference sequence). There are 22 residues in the CDR3. Trimming removed 2 bases from V and 0 bases from J, with 31 bases in between.

This chain uses TRBV13 with TRBJ2-7; perhaps TRBD1 as D (6 bases). V lost 3 bases, J lost 2 bases, and 14 bases lay in between. The CDR3 covers 15 residues. Looked up from germline, CDR1 is PRHDT and CDR2 is FYEKMQ (reference sequence). Written as DNA, the CDR3 is TGTGCCAGCAGCTTCGGACAGCGGCGTACCTACGAGCAGTACTTC. It specifies CASSFGQRRTYEQYF.

This clonotype appeared a few times. The chain recombines TRBV5-1 with TRBJ2-5; 9 bases are a match to TRBD1. CDR1 and CDR2 from the germline V gene are SGHRS and YFSETQ. This CDR3 contains 17 residues. The V gene end was trimmed by 1 base and the J gene end by 5 bases; junction bases not matched to a gene: 12. The CDR3, as DNA: TGCGCCAGCAGCTTGCTCGGACAGGGGCCCTCCCTCGAGACCCAGTACTTC. It codes for CASSLLGQGPSLETQYF.

This chain uses TRBV29-1 with TRBJ2-7; no firm D call. Germline CDR1 is SQVTM and CDR2 is ANQGSEA. The CDR3 is made up of 14 amino acids. V lost 4 bases and J 1 base, leaving 14 bases between the germline ends. CDR3 protein: CSVGAVDGSYEQYF. The CDR3, as DNA: TGCAGCGTTGGGGCGGTAGACGGGTCCTACGAGCAGTACTTC.

As concerns this clonotype: A much larger clonotype is one base distant, so this may be a read error. This rearrangement joins TRBV2 to TRBJ2-5; TRBD1 agrees at 12 bases. The CDR3 runs to 15 residues. Germline CDR1 reads SNHLY; CDR2 reads FYNNEI. V was clipped by 5 bases and J by 4 bases; unmatched bases: 5. CDR3 in amino acids: CASSPGTGGAETQYF. The CDR3, as DNA: TGTGCCAGCAGTCCCGGGACAGGGGGCGCAGAGACCCAGTACTTC.